The present T cell receptor (beta chain) was sequenced within a study of cytomegalovirus exposure and HLA in healthy donors. Whole-study findings and limits: High specificity and sensitivity for cytomegalovirus status were reported for the classifier.

Regarding this clone: Its target is not known.

PCR primers comprised 60 Vbeta and 13 Jbeta primers. Libraries were prepared by immunoSEQ multiplex PCR; TCRdb keeps only in-frame clonotypes and omits some of them. Of some 170,000 clones in the sample, approximately 80% are singletons; the top ten hold approximately 1.8%. This CDR3 has 15 amino acids. CDR1 is SGHDN, CDR2 FVKESK, per germline. V lost 0 bases, J lost 1 base, and 9 bases lay in between. The rearrangement joins TRBV14 to TRBJ1-1, with D tentatively TRBD1 (5 bases). The sequenced sample consisted of PBMCs. The clonotype was recovered from a woman under 40 in good health and CMV-seronegative. The CDR3 reads CASSQDGAANTEAFF. In DNA, the CDR3 is TGTGCCAGCAGCCAAGATGGGGCGGCGAACACTGAAGCTTTCTTT.